This TCR beta chain emerged from a study of shared T cell receptors in the human thymus. Germline V gene sequence: CDR1 SGHDT, CDR2 YYEEEE. CDR3 size: 19 residues. Trimming at V came to 3 bases and at J to 0 bases, leaving 13 bases not matched to a gene. Only in-frame clones appear in the TCRdb table, and some are missing; sequencing was by immunoSEQ multiplex PCR. The sample has 500,000 to 750,000 clones; 85% to 90% are singletons. In addition, the sample was reused for a study of human thymus T cells. Per that paper: Thymic samples were excised during corrective heart operations. Usage of V and J genes appeared biased in thymic and blood repertoires.

The sequence was collected from a boy in the first two years of life with a congenital heart defect. Sequenced input: thymocytes. The chain couples TRBV5-6 to TRBJ2-3; TRBD1 matches 10 bases. The CDR3 loop is CASSSSPGQGTISTDTQYF. The CDR3, as DNA: TGTGCCAGCAGCTCCTCCCCGGGACAGGGGACCATAAGCACAGATACGCAGTATTTT.